A single sample is the source of the 14 T cell receptor beta chains below, sequenced in a study of shared clonotypes between healthy human individuals. Repertoires were generated with immunoSEQ multiplex PCR, while TCRdb's copy carries only in-frame clones and drops some. The data contain roughly 1 million clones, about 75% of them seen just once; the ten biggest clones take up about 1.5%. Sequencing used memory CD4+ T cells sorted from blood. The subset here: CD45RA-negative fraction. All receptors come from a man aged 18 to 29 in good health.

The genes are TRBV7-2 and TRBJ1-5; 9 bases are shared with TRBD1. Germline values: CDR1 SGHTA, CDR2 FQGNSA. This CDR3 region has 16 residues. Trimming at V came to 5 bases and at J to 6 bases, leaving 11 bases not matched to a gene. The CDR3 bases are TGTGCCAGCAGCCTGCCGGACAGGGGCGTGAGTCAGCCCCAGCATTTT. Its protein product is CASSLPDRGVSQPQHF.

The genes are TRBV5-4 and TRBJ2-7; TRBD1 matches 10 bases. This CDR3 spans 16 amino acids. V shed 3 bases and J 1 base; nucleotides not matched to a gene: 7. The germline CDR1 and CDR2 sequences are SGHNT and YYREEE (reference sequence). DNA for the CDR3: TGTGCCAGCAGCTCGGGTCGGGACAGGGGATCCTACGAGCAGTACTTC. It encodes CASSSGRDRGSYEQYF.

This rearrangement joins TRBV11-1 to TRBJ2-1; TRBD1 matches 7 bases. V was clipped by 3 bases and J by 4 bases; unmatched bases: 12. The CDR3 loop spans 17 amino acids. CDR1 is SGHAT and CDR2 is FQDESV in the germline V gene (reference sequence). The CDR3 DNA sequence: TGTGCCAGCAGCTTGCTACAAGGGGGCTCTAGATACAATGAGCAGTTCTTC. It translates to CASSLLQGGSRYNEQFF.

The chain carries TRBV29-1 and TRBJ2-2, with D possibly TRBD1 on 6 matching bases. Germline V gives CDR1 SQVTM, CDR2 ANQGSEA. CDR3 length equals 15 residues. V shed 3 bases and J shed 5 bases, with 16 bases lying between them. Here the CDR3 reads CSVDPTGRGTGELFF. As DNA, the CDR3 is TGCAGCGTTGACCCAACAGGGAGAGGGACCGGGGAGCTGTTTTTT.

The chain employs TRBV4-1 and TRBJ2-6, with 8 bases identical to TRBD1. The CDR3 has 19 residues. The V and J ends lost 0 bases and 0 bases, in that order; junction bases with no gene match: 7. The germline V gene encodes CDR1 MGHRA and CDR2 YSYEKL. The CDR3 bases are TGCGCCAGCAGCCAAGAGGGTTGGGACAGGTCCTCTGGGGCCAACGTCCTGACTTTC. Translation: CASSQEGWDRSSGANVLTF.

V usage is TRBV5-4 and J usage is TRBJ2-5, with 11 bases matching TRBD2. This CDR3 has 16 residues. Looked up from germline, CDR1 is SGHNT and CDR2 is YYREEE (reference sequence). J gave up 1 base and V 6 bases, and 8 bases lay outside the gene matches. Here the CDR3 reads CASNLGLAGGQETQYF. CDR3 DNA sequence: TGTGCCAGCAATCTAGGACTAGCGGGCGGCCAAGAGACCCAGTACTTC.

The rearrangement links TRBV2 to TRBJ2-5; 9 bases map to TRBD1. The CDR3 consists of 13 residues. The trim removed 7 bases at V and 4 bases at J, leaving 4 bases unmatched. Germline V lookup: CDR1 SNHLY, CDR2 FYNNEI. CDR3 loop: CASKQGARETQYF. The CDR3 DNA follows: TGTGCCAGCAAACAGGGGGCGCGAGAGACCCAGTACTTC.

The chain employs TRBV21-1 and TRBJ2-7; the table's D call TRBD2 went unverified against the DNA. TRBV21-1 is tagged as a pseudogene. The CDR3 spans 15 residues. CDR3 region: CASSRTSGQSYEQYF. The CDR3 DNA sequence: TGTGCCAGCAGCCGGACTAGCGGGCAGTCCTACGAGCAGTACTTC.

The CDR3 DNA sequence: TGTGCCTGGAGGTCTGGTTCGAGTCCCGCTAATAATTCACCCCTCCACTTT. Its translation: CAWRSGSSPANNSPLHF. The J gene is TRBJ1-6, the V gene TRBV30; D is unclear. The germline V gene encodes CDR1 GTSNPN and CDR2 SVGIG (reference sequence). Between the trimmed V and J ends, which lost 3 bases and 5 bases, there was a span of 20 bases. The CDR3 consists of 17 residues.

The V and J genes are TRBV4-1 and TRBJ2-5; TRBD2 might be the D (5 bases). The length of the CDR3 is 17 residues. Germline loops: CDR1 MGHRA, CDR2 YSYEKL. V gave up 0 bases and J gave up 4 bases, with 18 bases separating them. CDR3 amino acids: CASSQDLPGQRGETQYF. CDR3 DNA sequence: TGCGCCAGCAGCCAAGATCTACCGGGCCAACGGGGAGAGACCCAGTACTTC.

The genes are TRBV4-1 and TRBJ1-5; 7 bases map to TRBD1. Losses at the gene ends were 2 bases for V and 6 bases for J; bases not matched to a gene: 7. Germline V gene sequence: CDR1 MGHRA, CDR2 YSYEKL. This CDR3 is built from 15 residues. The CDR3 protein is CASSQQTGFGQPQHF. CDR3 nucleotides: TGCGCCAGCAGCCAACAGACAGGGTTCGGTCAGCCCCAGCATTTT.

The chain carries TRBV15 and TRBJ2-7; D remains ambiguous. Germline V lookup: CDR1 LNHNV, CDR2 YYDKDF (reference sequence). This CDR3 has 15 amino acids. The germline V and J ends were trimmed by 3 bases and 2 bases, with 14 bases remaining between them. Written as DNA, the CDR3 is TGTGCCACCAGCAGTGATCCCGCGCAGGCCTACGAGCAGTACTTC. This sequence encodes CATSSDPAQAYEQYF.

J is TRBJ1-3 and V is TRBV6-5; no definite D call. The length of the CDR3 is 15 residues. The germline V gene encodes CDR1 MNHEY and CDR2 SVGAGI. The germline V and J ends were trimmed by 5 bases and 0 bases, with 11 bases remaining between them. The DNA of the CDR3 is TGTGCCAGCAGTATCGGACGGAGCTCTGGAAACACCATATATTTT. Amino acid sequence: CASSIGRSSGNTIYF.

The genes are TRBV9 and TRBJ2-7; 8 bases line up with TRBD1. Germline lookup yields CDR1 SGDLS and CDR2 YYNGEE. The J segment lost 4 bases and the V segment lost 4 bases, leaving 4 bases of the junction unmatched. The CDR3 totals 13 residues. DNA of the CDR3: TGTGCCAGCAGCCTTGACAGGGGTTACGAGCAGTACTTC. Residues: CASSLDRGYEQYF. Full variable domain (missing parts from reference TRBV9 and TRBJ2-7): DSGVTQTPKHLITATGQRVTLRCSPRSGDLSVYWYQQSLDQGLQFLIQYYNGEERAKGNILERFSAQQFPDLHSELNLSSLELGDSALYFCASSLDRGYEQYFGPGTRLTVT.